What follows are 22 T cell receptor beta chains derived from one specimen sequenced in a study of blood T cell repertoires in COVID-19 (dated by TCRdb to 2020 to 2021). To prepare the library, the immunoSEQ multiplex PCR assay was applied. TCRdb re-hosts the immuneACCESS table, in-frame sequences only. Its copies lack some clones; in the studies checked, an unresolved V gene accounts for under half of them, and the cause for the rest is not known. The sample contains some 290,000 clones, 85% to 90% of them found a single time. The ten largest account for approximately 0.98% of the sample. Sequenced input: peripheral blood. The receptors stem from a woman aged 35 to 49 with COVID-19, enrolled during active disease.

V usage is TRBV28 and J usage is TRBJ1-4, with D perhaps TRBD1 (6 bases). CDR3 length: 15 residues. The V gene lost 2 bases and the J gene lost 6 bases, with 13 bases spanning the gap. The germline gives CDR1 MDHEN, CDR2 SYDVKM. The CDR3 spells CASSLRGGADEKLFF. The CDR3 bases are TGTGCCAGCAGTTTACGGGGGGGCGCGGATGAAAAACTGTTTTTT.

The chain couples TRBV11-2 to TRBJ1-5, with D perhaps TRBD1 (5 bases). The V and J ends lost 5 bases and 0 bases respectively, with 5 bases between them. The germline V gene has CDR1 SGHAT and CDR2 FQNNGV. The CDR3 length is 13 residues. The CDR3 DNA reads TGTGCCAGCAGCCAGGGTAGCAATCAGCCCCAGCATTTT. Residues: CASSQGSNQPQHF.

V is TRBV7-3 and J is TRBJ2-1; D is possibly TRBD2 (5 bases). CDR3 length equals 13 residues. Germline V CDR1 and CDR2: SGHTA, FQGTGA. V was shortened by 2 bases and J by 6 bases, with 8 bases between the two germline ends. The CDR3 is CASSLAGGNEQFF. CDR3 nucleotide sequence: TGTGCCAGCAGCTTAGCAGGAGGCAATGAGCAGTTCTTC.

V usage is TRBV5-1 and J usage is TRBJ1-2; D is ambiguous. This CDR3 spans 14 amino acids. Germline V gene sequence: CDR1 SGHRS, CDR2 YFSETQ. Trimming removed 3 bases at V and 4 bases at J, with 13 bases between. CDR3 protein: CASSWEGSGYGYTF. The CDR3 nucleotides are TGCGCCAGCAGCTGGGAGGGATCGGGCTATGGCTACACCTTC.

The CDR3 loop is CASSTGASNQPQHF. CDR3 DNA sequence: TGTGCCAGTTCAACAGGGGCGAGCAATCAGCCCCAGCATTTT. V is TRBV7-2 and J is TRBJ1-5; 7 nucleotides agree with TRBD1. The CDR3 loop spans 14 amino acids. After removal of 9 bases from V and 1 base from J, the junction contained 6 bases not matched to a gene. Looked up from germline, CDR1 is SGHTA and CDR2 is FQGNSA.

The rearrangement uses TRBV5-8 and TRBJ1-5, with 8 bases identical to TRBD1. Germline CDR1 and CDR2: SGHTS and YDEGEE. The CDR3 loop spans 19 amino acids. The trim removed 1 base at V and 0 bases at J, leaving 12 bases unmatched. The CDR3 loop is CASSLTGTGPWSSNQPQHF. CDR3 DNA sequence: TGTGCCAGCAGCTTGACCGGGACAGGCCCGTGGTCTAGCAATCAGCCCCAGCATTTT. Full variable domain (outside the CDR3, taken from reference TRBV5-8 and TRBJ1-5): EAGVTQSPTHLIKTRGQQATLRCSPISGHTSVYWYQQALGLGLQFLLWYDEGEERNRGNFPPRFSGRQFPNYSSELNVNALELEDSALYLCASSLTGTGPWSSNQPQHFGDGTRLSIL.

CDR3 loop: CASSPLGFRNIQYF. In DNA form, the CDR3 reads TGTGCCAGCAGCCCCCTAGGTTTTAGAAACATTCAGTACTTC. This chain links TRBV11-2 with TRBJ2-4; no clear D. V lost 5 bases, J lost 6 bases, and 14 bases lay in between. This CDR3 contains 14 residues. Germline V gene sequence: CDR1 SGHAT, CDR2 FQNNGV.

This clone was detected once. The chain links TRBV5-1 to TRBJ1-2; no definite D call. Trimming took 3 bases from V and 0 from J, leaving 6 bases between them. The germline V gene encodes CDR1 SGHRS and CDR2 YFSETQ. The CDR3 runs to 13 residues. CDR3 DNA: TGCGCCAGCAGCTCCGGTTCTAACTATGGCTACACCTTC. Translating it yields CASSSGSNYGYTF.

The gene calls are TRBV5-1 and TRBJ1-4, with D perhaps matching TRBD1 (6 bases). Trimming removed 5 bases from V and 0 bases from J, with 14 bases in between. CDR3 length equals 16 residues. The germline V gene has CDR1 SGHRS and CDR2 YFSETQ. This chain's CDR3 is CASSEWGQATNEKLFF. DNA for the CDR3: TGCGCCAGCAGTGAGTGGGGGCAAGCAACTAATGAAAAACTGTTTTTT.

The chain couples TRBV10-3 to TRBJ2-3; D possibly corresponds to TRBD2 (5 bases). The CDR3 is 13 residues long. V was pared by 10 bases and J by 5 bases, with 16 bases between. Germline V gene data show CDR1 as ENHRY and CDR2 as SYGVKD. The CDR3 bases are TGTGCCACCCAGAGTAGGGAGTTAGATACGCAGTATTTT. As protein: CATQSRELDTQYF.

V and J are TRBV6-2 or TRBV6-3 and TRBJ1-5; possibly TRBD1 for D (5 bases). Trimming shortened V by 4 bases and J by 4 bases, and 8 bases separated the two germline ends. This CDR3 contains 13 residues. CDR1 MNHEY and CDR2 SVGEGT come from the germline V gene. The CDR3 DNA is TGTGCCAGCAGTTGGGGGGGAAATCAGCCCCAGCATTTT. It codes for CASSWGGNQPQHF.

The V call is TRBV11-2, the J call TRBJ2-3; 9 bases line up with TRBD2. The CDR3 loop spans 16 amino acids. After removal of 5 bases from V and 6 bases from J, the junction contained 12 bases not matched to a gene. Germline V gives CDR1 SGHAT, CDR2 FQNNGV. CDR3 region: CASSRTLAGRSDTQYF. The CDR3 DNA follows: TGTGCCAGCAGCAGAACCCTAGCGGGGAGGTCTGATACGCAGTATTTT.

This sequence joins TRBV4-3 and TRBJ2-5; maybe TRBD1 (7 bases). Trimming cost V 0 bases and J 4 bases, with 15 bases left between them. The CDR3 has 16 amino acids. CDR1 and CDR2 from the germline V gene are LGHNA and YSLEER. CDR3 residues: CASSQESGRGVETQYF. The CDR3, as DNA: TGCGCCAGCAGCCAAGAGAGTGGCAGGGGGGTAGAGACCCAGTACTTC.

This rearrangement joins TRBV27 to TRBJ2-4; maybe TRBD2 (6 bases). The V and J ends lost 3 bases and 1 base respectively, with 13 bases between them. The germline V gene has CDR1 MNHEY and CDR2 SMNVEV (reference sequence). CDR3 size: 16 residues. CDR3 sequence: CASSLDPGVAKNIQYF. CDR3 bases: TGTGCCAGCAGTTTGGACCCGGGGGTGGCCAAAAACATTCAGTACTTC.

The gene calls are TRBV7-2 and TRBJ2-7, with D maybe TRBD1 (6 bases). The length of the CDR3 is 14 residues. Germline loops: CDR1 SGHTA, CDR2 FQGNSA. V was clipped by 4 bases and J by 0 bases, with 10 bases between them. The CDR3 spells CASSSRDNSYEQYF. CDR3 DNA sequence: TGTGCCAGCAGCTCCCGGGACAACTCCTACGAGCAGTACTTC.

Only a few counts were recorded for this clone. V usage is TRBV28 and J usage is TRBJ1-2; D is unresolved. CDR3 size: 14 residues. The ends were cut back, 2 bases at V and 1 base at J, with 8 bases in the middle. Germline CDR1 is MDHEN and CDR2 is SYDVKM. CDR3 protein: CASSLGQNNYGYTF. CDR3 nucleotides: TGTGCCAGCAGTTTAGGGCAAAATAACTATGGCTACACCTTC.

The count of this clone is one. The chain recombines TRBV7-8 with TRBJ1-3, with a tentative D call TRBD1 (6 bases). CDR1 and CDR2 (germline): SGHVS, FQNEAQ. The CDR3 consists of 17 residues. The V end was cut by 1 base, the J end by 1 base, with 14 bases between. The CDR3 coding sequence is TGTGCCAGCAGCTTAGATCCCCTGAGGGGGTCTGGAAACACCATATATTTT. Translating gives CASSLDPLRGSGNTIYF.

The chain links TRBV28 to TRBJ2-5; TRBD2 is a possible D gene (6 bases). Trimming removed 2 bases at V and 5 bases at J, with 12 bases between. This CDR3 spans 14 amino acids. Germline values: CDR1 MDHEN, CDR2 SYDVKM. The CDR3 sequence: CASSLGGIGETQYF. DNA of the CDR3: TGTGCCAGCAGTTTAGGCGGGATTGGCGAGACCCAGTACTTC.

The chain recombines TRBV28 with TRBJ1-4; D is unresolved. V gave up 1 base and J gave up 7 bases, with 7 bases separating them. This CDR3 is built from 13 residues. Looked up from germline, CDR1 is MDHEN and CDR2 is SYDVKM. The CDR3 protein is CASSLSAVEKLFF. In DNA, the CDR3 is TGTGCCAGCAGTTTATCGGCGGTTGAAAAACTGTTTTTT.

CDR3 sequence: CASSQVNSNSPLHF. The CDR3 nucleotides read TGTGCCAGCAGCCAAGTAAACAGTAATTCACCCCTCCACTTT. The chain combines TRBV3-1 (or the pseudogene TRBV3-2) with TRBJ1-6, with D unresolved. This CDR3 contains 14 residues. Germline V gives CDR1 LGHDT, CDR2 YNNKEL (reference sequence). Trimming took off 1 base at V and 6 bases at J, with 7 bases between the two ends.

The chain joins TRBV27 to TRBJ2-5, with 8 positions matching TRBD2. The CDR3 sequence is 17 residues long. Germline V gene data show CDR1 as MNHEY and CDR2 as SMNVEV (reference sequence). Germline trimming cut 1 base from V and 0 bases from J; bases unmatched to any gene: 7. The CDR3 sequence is CASSLWSPSGHQETQYF. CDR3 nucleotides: TGTGCCAGCAGTTTATGGAGCCCTAGCGGGCACCAAGAGACCCAGTACTTC.

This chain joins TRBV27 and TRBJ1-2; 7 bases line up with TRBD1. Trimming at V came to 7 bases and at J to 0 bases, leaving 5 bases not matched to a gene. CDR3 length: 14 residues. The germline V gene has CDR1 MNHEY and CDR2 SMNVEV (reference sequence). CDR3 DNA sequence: TGTGCCAGCAAGGACAGGCCACCTAACTATGGCTACACCTTC. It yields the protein CASKDRPPNYGYTF.